The 2 T cell receptor beta chains presented below share a single source sample, sequenced in a study of cytomegalovirus exposure and HLA in healthy donors. Vbeta (60) and Jbeta (13) primers were used in the PCR. Clones were read by immunoSEQ multiplex PCR, and TCRdb kept only the in-frame ones, dropping some. In the table there are more than 90,000 clones, 76% of which are singletons. Sequenced material: PBMCs. These receptors came from a man aged 40-49 years in good health and CMV-seronegative.

This chain links TRBV2 with TRBJ2-2; no definite D call. Trimming shortened V by 3 bases and J by 3 bases, and 5 bases separated the two germline ends. This CDR3 is built from 13 residues. CDR1 is SNHLY, CDR2 FYNNEI, per germline. The CDR3 DNA reads as TGTGCCAGCAGTGACAGATACACCGGGGAGCTGTTTTTT. Its protein product is CASSDRYTGELFF.

The chain recombines TRBV19 with TRBJ1-5; 7 bases map to TRBD1. This CDR3 region has 14 residues. Trimming at V came to 3 bases and at J to 7 bases, leaving 6 bases not matched to a gene. CDR1 is LNHDA, CDR2 SQIVND, per germline (reference sequence). CDR3 in amino acids: CASSMGDSYQPQHF. In DNA form, the CDR3 reads TGTGCCAGTAGTATGGGGGACAGTTACCAGCCCCAGCATTTT.